This T cell receptor beta chain was captured by sequencing in a study of beta chain features in type 1 diabetes. Study as a whole: In age, gender and cell yields, patients were similar to healthy donors.

The investigators reverse transcribed all of the isolated RNA, so they sequenced expressed TCRB transcripts. Produced via immunoSEQ multiplex PCR; TCRdb's table is partial and in-frame only. Of some 370,000 clones in the sample, around 9.6% were seen once. As concerns this clone: What it binds is unknown.

Study-level findings and limits: For Type 1 diabetes patients, all four CD4+ subsets carried TCRB CDR3s that were moderately but significantly shorter.

With 1 base removed from V and 9 bases from J, the gap between germline ends came to 13 bases. The CDR3 runs to 14 residues. Germline assignment: CDR1 SGHTA and CDR2 FQGNSA. Each of the CD4+ naive, central memory, regulatory and stem cell-like memory populations was sorted via CD45RO/CCR7/CD25/CD127/CD95/CD27. Purities in excess of 95% were seen in all sorted populations. This receptor was obtained from a man younger than 40 with type 1 diabetes. Sample: central memory CD4+ T cells from blood. The chain has TRBV7-2 and TRBJ2-1; perhaps D is TRBD1 or TRBD2 (5 bases each). CDR3 residues: CASSLVRYGTEQFF. Here the CDR3 DNA reads TGTGCCAGCAGCTTAGTCCGTTATGGGACTGAGCAGTTCTTC.